The clone carrying this T cell receptor (beta chain) was seen only once. This sample stems from a study of blood T cell repertoires in COVID-19. The repertoire was sequenced with immunoSEQ multiplex PCR; TCRdb's copy has only in-frame clones and lacks some. The sample holds under 250,000 clones, less than 90% seen once. The germline gives CDR1 SGHTA, CDR2 FQGNSA. Unmatched junction bases numbered 4, after V lost 5 bases and J lost 2 bases. The CDR3 loop spans 16 amino acids. V and J are TRBV7-2 and TRBJ2-5; 14 bases agree with TRBD2. The source is a woman aged 65 to 85 with active or convalescent COVID-19. The sample taken for sequencing was peripheral blood. The CDR3 sequence is CASSGRLAGGQETQYF. The CDR3 nucleotides are TGTGCCAGCAGCGGACGACTAGCGGGGGGGCAAGAGACCCAGTACTTC.